This T cell receptor (beta chain) came from a study of molecular identifiers for immune sequencing clone quantification. The CDR3 sequence is 15 residues long. V dropped 4 bases and J dropped 2; count of bases not matched to a gene: 7. Germline CDR1 and CDR2: SEHNR and FQNEAQ (reference sequence). Sorting defined naive CD8 T cells as CD8+CD4-CCR7+CD45RA+. TCRdb reprocessed the PCR reads with MiXCR, giving one entry per CDR3 protein. The table lists a few hundred thousand distinct CDR3 sequences, about a quarter of them singletons. Sequencing input: naive CD8+ T cells from blood, with Jurkat cell RNA spiked in. As for subset: FACS-sorted CD8+CD4-CCR7+CD45RA+ naive T cells. J is TRBJ2-7 and V is TRBV7-9, with 8 positions matching TRBD2. The source is a human donor in good health. Some libraries in this study had Jurkat cell RNA spiked in. CDR3 amino acids: CASSSPAGAAYEQYF. CDR3 in DNA: TGTGCCAGCAGCTCCCCAGCGGGGGCGGCCTACGAGCAGTACTTC.